Below, 25 T cell receptor beta chains from the same sample are listed, as sequenced in a study of T cell responses to AZD1222 COVID-19 vaccine. Repertoires were generated with immunoSEQ multiplex PCR, while TCRdb's copy carries only in-frame clones and drops some. The sample includes approximately 140,000 clones, about 93% of them seen just once. The source was peripheral blood, collected on day 0 of AZD1222 vaccination. These receptors were taken from an adult in good health.

The chain links TRBV5-8 to TRBJ1-2; D gene unclear. CDR3 length equals 14 residues. Looked up from germline, CDR1 is SGHTS and CDR2 is YDEGEE. The germline V and J ends were trimmed by 4 bases and 5 bases, with 15 bases remaining between them. The CDR3 protein is CASSNYDRDYGYTF. The DNA of the CDR3 is TGTGCCAGCAGCAACTACGATCGGGATTATGGCTACACCTTC.

The genes are TRBV7-2 and TRBJ1-2; 8 bases match TRBD1. Germline CDR1 SGHTA, CDR2 FQGNSA. This CDR3 has 13 amino acids. Trimming removed 3 bases from V and 6 bases from J; junction bases left unmatched: 3. The CDR3 here is CASSFRQGNGYTF. The CDR3 DNA reads TGTGCCAGCAGCTTTAGACAGGGGAATGGCTACACCTTC.

The chain employs TRBV28 and TRBJ1-2, with D possibly TRBD1 on 6 matching bases. Trimming took 6 bases from V and 5 from J, leaving 19 bases between them. The CDR3 sequence is 15 residues long. The germline V gene encodes CDR1 MDHEN and CDR2 SYDVKM. The CDR3 here is CASSSVGGAEYGYTF. CDR3 in DNA: TGTGCCAGCAGCTCCGTGGGGGGGGCGGAATATGGCTACACCTTC.

This chain uses TRBV19 with TRBJ1-4; 8 nucleotides line up with TRBD1. J lost 0 bases, V lost 5 bases, and 5 bases had no gene match. The CDR3 is made up of 16 amino acids. From germline, CDR1 is LNHDA and CDR2 SQIVND (reference sequence). The CDR3 here is CASSDDRGPTNEKLFF. CDR3 DNA: TGTGCCAGTAGTGACGACAGGGGTCCAACTAATGAAAAACTGTTTTTT.

This chain connects TRBV7-9 to TRBJ1-2; the match to TRBD1 covers 7 bases. V shed 5 bases and J 2 bases; nucleotides not matched to a gene: 5. The CDR3 has 14 amino acids. CDR1 SEHNR and CDR2 FQNEAQ come from the germline V gene (reference sequence). CDR3 sequence: CASSEGTVNYGYTF. The CDR3 coding sequence is TGTGCCAGCAGCGAAGGGACAGTGAACTATGGCTACACCTTC.

This clone was recorded once. This rearrangement joins TRBV2 to TRBJ1-6, with D perhaps matching TRBD1 (6 bases). V was cut by 4 bases and J by 4 bases, with 8 bases left in between. The CDR3 consists of 14 residues. The germline V gene has CDR1 SNHLY and CDR2 FYNNEI. The CDR3 bases are TGTGCCAGCAGTGCGGACAGATATAATTCACCCCTCCACTTT. It encodes CASSADRYNSPLHF.

Here the CDR3 DNA reads TGCGCCAGCAGCCAGGCCGGGACAGAGGGCAGCTCCTACAATGAGCAGTTCTTC. Protein: CASSQAGTEGSSYNEQFF. The rearrangement links TRBV4-1 to TRBJ2-1; TRBD1 agrees at 7 bases. This CDR3 spans 18 amino acids. Per the germline V gene, CDR1 is MGHRA and CDR2 is YSYEKL. Germline trimming cut 3 bases from V and 0 bases from J; bases unmatched to any gene: 11.

This clone was detected once. CDR3 loop: CASSERAGEVNEQFF. The CDR3 coding sequence is TGTGCCAGCAGTGAAAGAGCGGGGGAGGTAAATGAGCAGTTCTTC. The chain employs TRBV6-4 and TRBJ2-1; 8 nucleotides line up with TRBD2. Germline CDR1 MRHNA, CDR2 SNTAGT. V shed 3 bases and J 7 bases; nucleotides not matched to a gene: 8. This CDR3 comprises 15 residues.

V gene TRBV2 combines with J gene TRBJ2-1; 14 bases match TRBD2. Trimming took 5 bases from V and 14 from J; bases not matched to a gene: 8. Germline V CDR1 and CDR2: SNHLY, FYNNEI. The CDR3 consists of 14 residues. The CDR3 loop is CASSFEGLAGAKFF. CDR3 bases: TGTGCCAGCAGTTTTGAGGGACTAGCGGGGGCCAAGTTCTTC.

The genes are TRBV5-1 and TRBJ2-1; 9 bases agree with TRBD2. The germline gives CDR1 SGHRS, CDR2 YFSETQ. This CDR3 region has 16 residues. With 4 bases clipped from V and 6 bases from J, the junction kept 11 bases outside the gene matches. The chain's CDR3 is CASSPRGSGRINEQFF. The CDR3 DNA follows: TGCGCCAGCAGCCCCCGGGGTAGCGGGAGAATCAATGAGCAGTTCTTC.

The chain uses TRBV7-9 and TRBJ1-2, with TRBD1 matching 8 bases. V shed 8 bases, J shed 3 bases, and the junction held 8 bases outside the gene matches. CDR1 SEHNR and CDR2 FQNEAQ come from the germline V gene (reference sequence). The length of the CDR3 is 14 residues. CDR3 bases: TGTGCCAGCTCCTCCGGGACAGGTGACTATGGCTACACCTTC. Its translation is CASSSGTGDYGYTF.

The chain is built from TRBV6-5 and TRBJ2-3, with 10 nucleotides matching TRBD2. V shed 0 bases and J 14 bases; nucleotides not matched to a gene: 5. Germline-derived CDR1 and CDR2 are MNHEY and SVGAGI. This CDR3 is built from 13 residues. The CDR3 sequence: CASSYSSSGGMYF. The CDR3 DNA follows: TGTGCCAGCAGTTACTCTTCTAGCGGGGGCATGTATTTT.

The chain uses TRBV6-5 and TRBJ2-3; D remains ambiguous. The V end lost 0 bases, the J end lost 0 bases, and 7 bases lay between the germline ends. This CDR3 comprises 15 residues. CDR1 is MNHEY, CDR2 SVGAGI, per germline. CDR3 region: CASSYSLSSTDTQYF. In DNA, the CDR3 is TGTGCCAGCAGTTACTCCTTGTCAAGCACAGATACGCAGTATTTT.

This chain uses TRBV11-2 with TRBJ1-2; D is undetermined. Germline V gene lookup returns CDR1 SGHAT and CDR2 FQNNGV. This CDR3 has 13 residues. V was clipped by 3 bases and J by 8 bases, with 13 bases between them. CDR3 protein: CASSFGTAGGYTF. The DNA of the CDR3 is TGTGCCAGCAGCTTTGGAACAGCGGGGGGCTACACCTTC.

The rearrangement links TRBV4-2 to TRBJ1-5; D gene uncertain. Germline V gene data show CDR1 as LGHNA and CDR2 as YNFKEQ. Trimming pared 0 bases from V and 0 bases from J, leaving 6 bases between. There are 15 residues in the CDR3. CDR3 residues: CASSQDGVSNQPQHF. In nucleotides, the CDR3 is TGTGCCAGCAGCCAAGATGGGGTTAGCAATCAGCCCCAGCATTTT.

This clone was observed once. The V call is TRBV7-9, the J call TRBJ1-2, with 9 bases fitting TRBD1. This CDR3 region has 16 residues. Trimming at V came to 4 bases and at J to 2 bases, leaving 8 bases not matched to a gene. CDR1 SEHNR and CDR2 FQNEAQ come from the germline V gene (reference sequence). The CDR3 DNA reads as TGTGCCAGCAGCTCAAGGACAGGGGCGCCGAACTATGGCTACACCTTC. Its protein is CASSSRTGAPNYGYTF.

In its sample, this clone was seen once. The CDR3 nucleotides are TGTGCCAGCGACAGGGGTGAGGCAGATACGCAGTATTTT. This gives the protein CASDRGEADTQYF. The V call is TRBV5-5, the J call TRBJ2-3, with 8 bases fitting TRBD1. In germline, CDR1 is SGHKS, CDR2 YYEKEE (reference sequence). The J segment lost 4 bases and the V segment lost 7 bases, leaving 5 bases of the junction unmatched. This CDR3 comprises 13 residues.

V and J are TRBV19 and TRBJ1-3, with a weak D call TRBD1 (5 bases). This CDR3 contains 12 residues. Germline V lookup: CDR1 LNHDA, CDR2 SQIVND (reference sequence). Trimming took 6 bases from V and 9 from J, leaving 12 bases between them. CDR3 DNA sequence: TGTGCCAGTAGGAGTGACAGCTCCACCATATATTTT. Amino acid sequence: CASRSDSSTIYF.

This chain joins TRBV10-3 and TRBJ2-2; 10 nucleotides agree with TRBD1. Germline V CDR1 and CDR2: ENHRY, SYGVKD. V shed 10 bases, J shed 4 bases, and the junction held 6 bases outside the gene matches. The CDR3 spans 14 residues. The CDR3: CATNRDRGTGELFF. Written as DNA, the CDR3 is TGTGCCACCAACAGGGACAGGGGCACCGGGGAGCTGTTTTTT.

The chain joins TRBV7-8 to TRBJ1-3, with no clear D. V gave up 4 bases and J gave up 2 bases, with 12 bases separating them. The CDR3 spans 15 residues. The germline V gene encodes CDR1 SGHVS and CDR2 FQNEAQ. The CDR3 region is CASSSVPGAGNTIYF. CDR3 nucleotides: TGTGCCAGCAGCTCAGTACCGGGAGCTGGAAACACCATATATTTT.

The chain employs TRBV7-9 and TRBJ2-2; D gene uncertain. Trimming pared 3 bases from V and 0 bases from J, leaving 5 bases between. The length of the CDR3 is 14 residues. Germline V gives CDR1 SEHNR, CDR2 FQNEAQ (reference sequence). CDR3 in DNA: TGTGCCAGCAGCTTGTTGTCGAACACCGGGGAGCTGTTTTTT. Translation: CASSLLSNTGELFF.

This chain joins TRBV7-2 and TRBJ1-2; the D gene is possibly TRBD1 (6 bases). Trimming took off 1 base at V and 2 bases at J, with 8 bases between the two ends. From germline, CDR1 is SGHTA and CDR2 FQGNSA. This CDR3 spans 14 amino acids. As DNA, the CDR3 is TGTGCCAGCAGCTTAGTTCAGGGGAACTATGGCTACACCTTC. As protein: CASSLVQGNYGYTF.

The chain is built from TRBV10-3 and TRBJ1-3; D remains unclear. There are 14 residues in the CDR3. Trimming took 2 bases from V and 3 from J, leaving 8 bases between them. Germline values: CDR1 ENHRY, CDR2 SYGVKD. For the CDR3, the DNA is TGTGCCATCAGTGAGAACCGGGTTGGAAACACCATATATTTT. It codes for CAISENRVGNTIYF.

This clone was seen once. The rearrangement uses TRBV4-2 and TRBJ2-7, with 11 bases that match TRBD2. CDR1 and CDR2 (germline): LGHNA, YNFKEQ. V lost 5 bases, J lost 2 bases, and 11 bases stayed unmatched. The CDR3 sequence is 17 residues long. The CDR3 DNA is TGTGCCAGCAGCGCCATACCCACTAGCGGGAGTGCCTACGAGCAGTACGTC. Protein: CASSAIPTSGSAYEQYV.

The chain carries TRBV15 and TRBJ2-7; D is perhaps TRBD1 (5 bases). Germline CDR1 is LNHNV and CDR2 is YYDKDF (reference sequence). The V end lost 1 base, the J end lost 1 base, and 8 bases lay between the germline ends. This CDR3 has 14 residues. This chain's CDR3 is CATSRGGSSYEQYV. The CDR3 DNA reads TGTGCCACCAGCAGAGGGGGCAGTTCCTACGAGCAGTACGTC.